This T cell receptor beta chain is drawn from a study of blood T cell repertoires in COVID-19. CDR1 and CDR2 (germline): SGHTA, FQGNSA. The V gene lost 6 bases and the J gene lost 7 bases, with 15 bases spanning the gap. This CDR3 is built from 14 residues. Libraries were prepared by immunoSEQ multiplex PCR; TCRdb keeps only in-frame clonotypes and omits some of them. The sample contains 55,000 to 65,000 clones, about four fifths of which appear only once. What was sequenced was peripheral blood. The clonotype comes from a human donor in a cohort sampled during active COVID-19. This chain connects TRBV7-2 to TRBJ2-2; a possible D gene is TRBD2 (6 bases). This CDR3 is CASRRDSGGGELFF. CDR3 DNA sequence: TGTGCCAGCAGACGGGACTCCGGGGGCGGGGAGCTGTTTTTT.